This TCR beta chain was sequenced in a study of CD4 and CD8 cells across lung adenocarcinoma regions (dated by TCRdb to 2017 to 2018). Regarding the complete study: To look at intratumor heterogeneity in the T cell receptor repertoire, the study compared tumor centers against tumor margins.

With respect to this clonotype: The target of this receptor is not known. There are no base qualities to consult, and no much larger clone falls within one base.

The library was produced with PCR. TCRdb records HiSeq X Ten as the sequencer. In-frame beta chains were kept once TCRdb had trimmed the public reads at Q25 with fastp and called clones with MiXCR. When rows share a CDR3 protein, they turn into one entry using the most common DNA and genes. This sample has 8,200 or so distinct CDR3 sequences in its table, and around 58% of those were observed once. The ten largest make up roughly a quarter of the sample. Donors were patients with localized lung adenocarcinoma, a subtype of non-small cell lung cancer. These samples came from the centers of localized lung adenocarcinomas. CD4+ T cells from tumor tissue were profiled separately from CD8+ T cells for TCR repertoire analysis. The receptor was derived from a female donor with lung adenocarcinoma. The CD4 and CD8 labels of this study may be unreliable. The sequencing input was CD4+ T cells from the center of a lung tumor. The cell subset or site tag for this specimen amounts to: tumor center region.

The CDR3 has the sequence CAGGLGGRDQDTQYF. The DNA is as follows: TGCGCCGGGGGGCTCGGGGGCCGTGACCAAGATACGCAGTACTTC. Recombination linked TRBV4-1 to TRBJ2-3; the D call is possibly TRBD1 or TRBD2, each sharing 6 bases. The better agreement between TRBJ2-7 and the DNA end casts doubt on the J call. The CDR3 measures 15 amino acids from cysteine to phenylalanine. Just CDR3 DNA is preserved here, 45 bases in frame from base 1. CDR1 and CDR2 (MGHRA, YSYEKL) derive from the germline V gene.